The entry below gives a single TCR beta chain sequence along with its context. Its antigen is not identified. This sample is drawn from a study of cytomegalovirus exposure and HLA in healthy donors. Whole-study context: Within the Caucasian-associated ancestry cluster were roughly 81% of the approximately 400 genotyped donors.

The PCR had 60 Vbeta and 13 Jbeta primers. The method was immunoSEQ multiplex PCR; TCRdb's version includes in-frame clones alone and lacks a portion of them. The sample has 60,000 to 80,000 clones, 78% seen once. Whole-study results and caveats: Most subjects had HLA-A and HLA-B alleles reportedly predicted accurately by TCR beta sequences. Three CMV-associated chains proved CMV antigen-specific in vitro.

The germline V gene has CDR1 WNHNN and CDR2 SYGVQD (reference sequence). The V end was cut by 0 bases, the J end by 4 bases, with 6 bases between. This CDR3 has 13 residues. This cohort consisted of healthy bone marrow donors. The sequencing sample was made of PBMCs. V usage is TRBV10-1 and J usage is TRBJ1-2; D is unresolved. The sequence came from a girl between 10 and 17 years old in good health and CMV-seropositive. CDR3 coding DNA: TGCGCCAGCAGTGAGTCCTGTCTCTATGGCTACACCTTC. Protein sequence: CASSESCLYGYTF.